This T cell receptor (beta chain) was observed in a study of T cell responses to AZD1222 COVID-19 vaccine (dated by TCRdb to the early 2020s). General notes on the study: AZD1222 recipients with second doses at about 4 weeks or about 12 weeks were pooled, because spike-specific TCR depth and breadth did not differ between schedules. TCR sequencing covered some 240 trial participants: about 210 given two doses of AZD1222 and 26 given two doses of MenACWY control vaccine. Trial participants were enrolled by age into 18-55, 56-69 and 70-plus year subgroups, with about 150, 28 and 57 TCR-sequenced participants respectively.

Comment on this clone: Its antigen is still unknown. Base qualities are not recorded, but no much larger clone differs from it by a single base.

CDR1 and CDR2 (LGHDT, YNNKEL) derive from the germline V gene (reference sequence). V lost 0 bases and J lost 1 base, and the count of bases not matched to a germline gene is 12. The CDR3 measures 18 amino acids from cysteine to phenylalanine. The sequence is cut down to CDR3 DNA, 54 bases in frame from base 1. The CDR3 regions of human TCRbeta chains were analyzed by immunosequencing. As for the original processing: Repertoire TCRs were matched against a reference library of SARS-CoV-2-specific TCRs generated with the MIRA antigen-specificity platform. Breadth meant the fraction of unique TCRs that were SARS-CoV-2-associated, whereas depth meant the fraction of total T cells that were SARS-CoV-2-associated. Using the MIRA data, every spike-specific TCR was mapped to the spike region that the TCR reacted to and assigned to either a CD4 or a CD8 class. Log10-transformed breadth and depth values were compared by one-way ANOVA with Sidak's multiple comparisons tests. TCRdb limited this immuneACCESS table to in-frame rearrangements with V and J called. A share of clones is missing; checked studies link under half to unresolved V genes, and the rest is unexplained. V and J calls plus clone size are reproduced from that table; the DNA served to infer D and trimming. Here the sample has 120,000 or so clones; about nine tenths occur a single time. The top ten constitute around 7.2% of the sample.

The full study reports these points: Reportedly, close to half of the unique spike-specific TCRs recognized epitopes lying outside the regions that are mutated in the B.1.351 and B.1.1.7 variants. A significant rise in spike-specific TCR breadth and depth was observed after two AZD1222 doses relative to day 0 and relative to MenACWY recipients. The 56-69-year group was small, and its depth increase did not reach significance, likely because of low power. CD4 TCRs associated with the vaccine covered the entire spike protein, and the dominant responses were in regions 160-218 and 743-854. Only 5 to 7 AZD1222 recipients were SARS-CoV-2 seropositive at baseline, limiting conclusions about previously exposed vaccinees. Participants were mostly white British and included more females than males, and it was suggested by the authors that clonal diversity may have been underestimated. Because no day 14 peak-response samples were available, the repertoires could be characterized only after the peak T cell response.

The time point label here, explained by the study, means: baseline before first vaccination. Samples from vaccinated people were obtained from the UK trials COV001 and COV002, which included a single-blind randomized controlled phase 2/3 trial of AZD1222 (ChAdOx1 nCoV-19) in healthy adults. Trial participant PBMC samples were collected at day 0 and day 28 after the second dose for TCRbeta chain sequencing. The sequencing used peripheral blood, collected on day 0 of AZD1222 vaccination. The sequence came from an adult in good health. The chain couples TRBV3-1 (or the pseudogene TRBV3-2) to TRBJ2-7, with TRBD1 identical over 7 junction bases. CDR3 reads: CASSQDWATGFVSYEQYF. The bases read TGTGCCAGCAGCCAAGATTGGGCGACAGGGTTTGTTTCCTACGAGCAGTACTTC.